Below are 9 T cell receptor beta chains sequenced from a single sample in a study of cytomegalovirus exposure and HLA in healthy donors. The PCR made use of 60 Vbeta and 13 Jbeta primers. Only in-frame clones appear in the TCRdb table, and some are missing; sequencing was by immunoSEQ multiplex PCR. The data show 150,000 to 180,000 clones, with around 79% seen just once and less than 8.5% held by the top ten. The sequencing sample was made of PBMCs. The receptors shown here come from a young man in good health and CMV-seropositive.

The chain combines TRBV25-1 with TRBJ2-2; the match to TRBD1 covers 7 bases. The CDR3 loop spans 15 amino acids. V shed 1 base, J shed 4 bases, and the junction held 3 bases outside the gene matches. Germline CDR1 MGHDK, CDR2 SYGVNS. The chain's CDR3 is CASSEFRGSTGELFF. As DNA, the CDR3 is TGTGCCAGCAGTGAATTCAGGGGGAGCACCGGGGAGCTGTTTTTT.

CDR3 residues: CASSLDSANYGYTF. In nucleotides, the CDR3 is TGTGCCAGCAGCTTGGACAGTGCTAACTATGGCTACACCTTC. This chain joins TRBV7-2 and TRBJ1-2, with a weak D call TRBD1 (6 bases). Trimming left V 3 bases short and J 0 bases short, with 8 bases between. Germline CDR1 SGHTA, CDR2 FQGNSA. CDR3 length equals 14 residues.

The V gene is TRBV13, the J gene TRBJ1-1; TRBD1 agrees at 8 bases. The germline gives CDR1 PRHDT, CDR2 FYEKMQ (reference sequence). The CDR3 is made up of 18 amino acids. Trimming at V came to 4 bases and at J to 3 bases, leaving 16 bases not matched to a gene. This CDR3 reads CASSSGQGGLGRDTEAFF. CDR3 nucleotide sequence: TGTGCCAGCAGCTCTGGACAGGGTGGGTTAGGGCGAGACACTGAAGCTTTCTTT.

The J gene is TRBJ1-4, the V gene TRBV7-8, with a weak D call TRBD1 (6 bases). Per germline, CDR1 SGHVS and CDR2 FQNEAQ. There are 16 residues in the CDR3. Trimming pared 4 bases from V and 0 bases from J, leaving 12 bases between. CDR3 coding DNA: TGTGCCAGCAGCTCGTGGGACACCTCAACTAATGAAAAACTGTTTTTT. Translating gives CASSSWDTSTNEKLFF.

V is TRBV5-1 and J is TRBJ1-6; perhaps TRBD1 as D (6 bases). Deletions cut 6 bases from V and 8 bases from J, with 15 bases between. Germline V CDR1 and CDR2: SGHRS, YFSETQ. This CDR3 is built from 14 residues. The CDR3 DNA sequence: TGCGCCAGCACTCCGTACAGGGTCTATTCACCCCTCCACTTT. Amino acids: CASTPYRVYSPLHF. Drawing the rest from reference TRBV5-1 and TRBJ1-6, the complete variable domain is KAGVTQTPRYLIKTRGQQVTLSCSPISGHRSVSWYQQTPGQGLQFLFEYFSETQRNKGNFPGRFSGRQFSNSRSEMNVSTLELGDSALYLCASTPYRVYSPLHFGNGTRLTVT.

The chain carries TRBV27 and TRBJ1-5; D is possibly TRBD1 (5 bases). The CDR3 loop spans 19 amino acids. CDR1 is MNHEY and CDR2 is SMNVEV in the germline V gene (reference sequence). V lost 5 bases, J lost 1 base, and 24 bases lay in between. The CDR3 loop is CASSPGGWRVKGSNQPQHF. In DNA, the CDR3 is TGTGCCAGCAGTCCAGGAGGGTGGAGGGTGAAGGGGAGCAATCAGCCCCAGCATTTT.

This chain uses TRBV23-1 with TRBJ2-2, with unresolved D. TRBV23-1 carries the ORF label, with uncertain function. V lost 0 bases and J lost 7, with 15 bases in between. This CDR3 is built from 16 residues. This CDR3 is CASSQSRGEVRGELFF. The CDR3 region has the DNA TGCGCCAGCAGTCAATCTCGTGGAGAGGTCCGCGGGGAGCTGTTTTTT.

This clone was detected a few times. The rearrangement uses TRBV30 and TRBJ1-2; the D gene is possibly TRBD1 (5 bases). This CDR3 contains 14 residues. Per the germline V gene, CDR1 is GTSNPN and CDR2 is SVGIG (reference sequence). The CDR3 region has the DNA TGTGCAAGGAGTAGACAGCATACTAACTATGGCTACACCTTC. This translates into CARSRQHTNYGYTF. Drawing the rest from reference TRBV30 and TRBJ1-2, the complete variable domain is SQTIHQWPATLVQPVGSPLSLECTVEGTSNPNLYWYRQAAGRGLQLLFYSVGIGQISSEVPQNLSASRPQDRQFILSSKKLLLSDSGFYLCARSRQHTNYGYTFGSGTRLTVV.

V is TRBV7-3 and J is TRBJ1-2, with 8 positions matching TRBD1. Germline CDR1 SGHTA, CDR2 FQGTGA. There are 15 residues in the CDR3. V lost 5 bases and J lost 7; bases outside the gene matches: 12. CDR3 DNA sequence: TGTGCCAGCAGCAACAGGCAGGGGGCGTCTGGTGGCTACACCTTC. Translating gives CASSNRQGASGGYTF.